The entry that follows covers one T cell receptor (beta chain) sequence. Other DNA sequences of this sample code for an identical CDR3. Method: immunoSEQ multiplex PCR; TCRdb's copy keeps in-frame clones and lacks some. The sample shows about 1.1 million clones, around 78% of them seen only once. This entry belongs to a study of shared clonotypes between healthy human individuals. Turning to the study itself: Per donor, CD8 memory used one plate, CD8 naive used two, CD4 memory used three and CD4 naive used three.

The sequence was obtained from a man younger than 35 in good health. Some clones in this sample may be carry-over from other donors' samples. Sequenced material: memory CD4+ T cells from PBMCs. The sample's subset: CD45RA-negative fraction.

The CDR3 sequence: CASSSSGGTGELFF. The CDR3 DNA reads as TGTGCCAGCAGCTCATCCGGGGGGACCGGGGAGCTGTTTTTT. V and J are TRBV5-6 and TRBJ2-2, with 7 positions matching TRBD2. The length of the CDR3 is 14 residues. V was clipped by 3 bases and J by 5 bases; unmatched bases: 4. Germline V lookup: CDR1 SGHDT, CDR2 YYEEEE.